The entry below gives a single TCR beta chain sequence along with its context. Its cognate antigen is unknown. These data belong to a study of blood T cells in healthy people across ages. On the study more broadly: Every two T cells gave about one barcoded beta molecule via template switching.

CDR3 size: 16 residues. Trimming cost V 4 bases and J 4 bases; bases outside gene matches: 5. Germline assignment: CDR1 SGHRS and CDR2 YFSETQ. A sample-barcoded 5' primer and a J-beta primer mix were used in a second PCR of about 6 to 11 cycles. Tags on each cDNA molecule came from a template-switch adaptor with 12 random nucleotides. In TCRdb, the 5' RACE reads were re-called with MiXCR into one record per CDR3 protein. The data hold about 640,000 distinct CDR3 sequences, with roughly 58% observed a single time. Findings of the study overall: Higher diversity and more naive CD4+ cells were features of long-lived donors, compared to aged donors.

Specimen: blood. The chain carries TRBV5-1 and TRBJ2-3, with TRBD2 matching over 14 bases. The clonotype originates from a man aged 55 to 70 in good health. CDR3 amino acids: CASSKGLAGVPDTQYF. CDR3 DNA: TGCGCCAGCAGCAAGGGACTAGCGGGGGTCCCAGATACGCAGTATTTT.